The 24 T cell receptor beta chains below were found in one sample sequenced in a study of relationships among human T cell subsets. Anti-CD4 multisort beads removed cells negatively, then anti-CD8 beads positively selected CD8+ T cells. TCR alpha and beta CDR3s were amplified from mRNA by semiquantitative ARM-PCR. Tagged nested gene-specific primers were used first, then communal superprimers amplified exponentially. Each CDR3 protein gets one entry after TCRdb re-called the multiplex PCR reads with MiXCR. The repertoire consists of some 5,400 distinct CDR3 sequences, with approximately 70% occurring once and the leading ten covering 57%. The specimen was CD8+ T cells sorted from blood. Receptors were obtained from a man aged 35-49 years in good health.

This rearrangement joins TRBV24-1 to TRBJ2-2; 12 nucleotides agree with TRBD2. Looked up from germline, CDR1 is KGHDR and CDR2 is SFDVKD. With 3 bases clipped from V and 10 bases from J, the junction kept 8 bases outside the gene matches. The CDR3 contains 16 residues. CDR3: CATSDTRLAGDVELFF. CDR3 sequence (DNA): TGTGCCACCAGTGATACCCGACTAGCGGGGGATGTGGAGCTGTTTTTT.

This sequence joins TRBV3-1 and TRBJ2-7, with 8 bases aligning to TRBD2. This CDR3 has 18 residues. Germline V gives CDR1 LGHDT, CDR2 YNNKEL (reference sequence). J lost 3 bases, V lost 4 bases, and 17 bases had no gene match. Here the CDR3 reads CASSPFLSGSVFSYEQYF. In nucleotides, the CDR3 is TGTGCCAGCAGCCCGTTCCTAAGCGGGAGCGTTTTCAGCTACGAGCAGTACTTC.

The CDR3 reads CASSFGVSGNTEAFF. The CDR3 DNA is TGTGCCAGCAGCTTTGGGGTATCAGGGAACACTGAAGCTTTCTTT. The chain links TRBV11-2 to TRBJ1-1; no reliable D call. The V end lost 3 bases, the J end lost 1 base, and 12 bases lay between the germline ends. From germline, CDR1 is SGHAT and CDR2 FQNNGV. The CDR3 length is 15 residues. The full variable domain, its missing parts supplied by reference TRBV11-2 and TRBJ1-1, is EAGVAQSPRYKIIEKRQSVAFWCNPISGHATLYWYQQILGQGPKLLIQFQNNGVVDDSQLPKDRFSAERLKGVDSTLKIQPAKLEDSAVYLCASSFGVSGNTEAFFGQGTRLTVV.

The rearrangement joins TRBV6-5 to TRBJ1-6; D perhaps matches TRBD1 (5 bases). The germline V gene has CDR1 MNHEY and CDR2 SVGAGI. V lost 6 bases and J 7 bases, leaving 16 bases between the germline ends. The CDR3 is 15 residues long. This CDR3 is CASRLDAPGNSPLHF. As DNA, the CDR3 is TGTGCCAGCAGATTAGACGCCCCAGGGAATTCACCCCTCCACTTT.

The V and J genes are TRBV7-9 and TRBJ1-1; TRBD1 is a possible D gene (6 bases). V lost 2 bases and J lost 1, with 14 bases in between. The CDR3 loop spans 16 amino acids. The germline V gene encodes CDR1 SEHNR and CDR2 FQNEAQ (reference sequence). In DNA form, the CDR3 reads TGTGCCAGCAGCTTATTGGTTGGACAGACGAACACTGAAGCTTTCTTT. It translates to CASSLLVGQTNTEAFF.

The rearrangement joins TRBV12-3 or TRBV12-4 to TRBJ2-1; weak D call: TRBD2 (6 bases). V was pared by 8 bases and J by 7 bases, with 18 bases between. The CDR3 runs 14 residues. This CDR3 is CASGVIAAGNEQFF. CDR3 coding DNA: TGTGCCAGCGGGGTTATAGCGGCCGGGAATGAGCAGTTCTTC.

V and J are TRBV4-1 and TRBJ1-2; D uncertain. Germline CDR1 reads MGHRA; CDR2 reads YSYEKL. This CDR3 contains 13 residues. V dropped 4 bases and J dropped 3 bases, with 9 bases sitting between them. CDR3 protein: CASSPRGDYGYTF. The CDR3, as DNA: TGCGCCAGCAGCCCTCGGGGAGACTATGGCTACACCTTC.

The chain joins TRBV28 to TRBJ1-6; D possibly corresponds to TRBD1 (6 bases). The CDR3 is 15 residues long. Germline CDR1 reads MDHEN; CDR2 reads SYDVKM. V was pared by 2 bases and J by 10 bases, with 15 bases between. The CDR3 DNA reads as TGTGCCAGCAGTTTAGAAGGGGGGCTGAGGTCACCCCTCCACTTT. Protein product: CASSLEGGLRSPLHF.

As regards this clonotype: This CDR3 fails to terminate in the conserved phenylalanine or tryptophan, so it likely reflects a read error. The chain recombines TRBV5-6 with TRBJ1-5; tentative D call: TRBD1 (6 bases). CDR1 and CDR2 from the germline V gene are SGHDT and YYEEEE. CDR3 length: 15 amino acids. Trimming removed 5 bases from V and 4 bases from J, with 16 bases in between. The CDR3 sequence is CASSFSTGKNQPQHC. The CDR3 nucleotides are TGTGCCAGCAGTTTTAGTACAGGGAAAAATCAGCCCCAGCATTGT.

The chain uses TRBV6-5 and TRBJ2-7; D is perhaps TRBD1 (6 bases). This CDR3 is 15 amino acids long. The ends were cut back, 6 bases at V and 1 base at J, with 16 bases in the middle. Germline CDR1 MNHEY, CDR2 SVGAGI. The CDR3 coding sequence is TGTGCCAGCAGCCGGACAGACGAGGGATCCTACGAGCAGTACTTC. Protein: CASSRTDEGSYEQYF.

The chain joins TRBV7-9 to TRBJ2-7; D may match TRBD1 or TRBD2 (6 bases each). The CDR3 sequence is 14 residues long. CDR1 SEHNR and CDR2 FQNEAQ come from the germline V gene (reference sequence). Trimming stripped 1 base from V and 1 base from J, with 8 bases between. The chain's CDR3 is CASSLVGGSYEQYF. The CDR3, as DNA: TGTGCCAGCAGCTTAGTAGGGGGGTCCTACGAGCAGTACTTC.

This clonotype was recorded a few times. V gene TRBV12-3 or TRBV12-4 combines with J gene TRBJ2-3; TRBD2 agrees at 8 bases. This CDR3 is built from 16 residues. The V gene end was trimmed by 0 bases and the J gene end by 6 bases; junction bases not matched to a gene: 8. Here the CDR3 DNA reads TGTGCCAGCAGTTTAGCGCTAGCGGGCGGGGCGGATACGCAGTATTTT. Protein product: CASSLALAGGADTQYF.

This clonotype is categorized as medium-sized (0.01 to 0.1%). The chain has TRBV14 and TRBJ1-1, with D perhaps matching TRBD1 (6 bases). CDR3 length: 12 residues. Germline V CDR1 and CDR2: SGHDN, FVKESK. V dropped 9 bases and J dropped 3 bases, with 11 bases sitting between them. DNA of the CDR3: TGTGCCAGTCGTCGACAGGACACTGAAGCTTTCTTT. Translating it yields CASRRQDTEAFF.

The chain has TRBV10-3 and TRBJ2-7, with D perhaps matching TRBD1 (5 bases). In germline, CDR1 is ENHRY, CDR2 SYGVKD. Trimming cost V 3 bases and J 0 bases, with 9 bases left between them. The CDR3 runs 14 residues. The CDR3 DNA is TGTGCCATCAGTGACGACAGTCGCTCCTACGAGCAGTACTTC. Amino acids: CAISDDSRSYEQYF.

CDR3 loop: CASSRGLNTEAFF. The CDR3 region has the DNA TGCGCCAGCAGCCGTGGTTTGAACACTGAAGCTTTCTTT. The chain employs TRBV4-1 and TRBJ1-1; D is unresolved. With 4 bases removed from V and 0 bases from J, the gap between germline ends came to 6 bases. The CDR3 covers 13 residues. CDR1 is MGHRA, CDR2 YSYEKL, per germline.

Here the CDR3 DNA reads TGCAGTGCTAGACAGGGGAGTGGCACTGAAGCTTTCTTT. It translates to CSARQGSGTEAFF. The chain links TRBV20-1 to TRBJ1-1; a weak D match, TRBD1 (6 bases). The V end lost 2 bases, the J end lost 4 bases, and 11 bases lay between the germline ends. Germline CDR1 DFQATT, CDR2 SNEGSKA (reference sequence). There are 13 residues in the CDR3.

In this sample, this clonotype is medium-sized (0.01 to 0.1%). This chain connects TRBV7-9 to TRBJ1-1; 9 bases match TRBD1. This CDR3 region has 13 residues. Germline CDR1 SEHNR, CDR2 FQNEAQ (reference sequence). Trimming took 5 bases from V and 5 from J; bases not matched to a gene: 3. CDR3 nucleotide sequence: TGTGCCAGCAGCCCCGGGACAGGGACTGAAGCTTTCTTT. Translated: CASSPGTGTEAFF.

The chain has TRBV29-1 and TRBJ2-3; a possible D gene is TRBD2 (5 bases). The CDR3 runs to 13 residues. Trimming left V 4 bases short and J 4 bases short, with 12 bases between. Germline assignment: CDR1 SQVTM and CDR2 ANQGSEA. CDR3 nucleotides: TGCAGCGTTGTCACTAGTTTAGCAGATACGCAGTATTTT. It is translated as CSVVTSLADTQYF.

The J gene is TRBJ2-3, the V gene TRBV6-4; 11 bases are a match to TRBD2. V shed 0 bases, J shed 10 bases, and the junction held 0 bases outside the gene matches. The CDR3 covers 13 residues. CDR1 and CDR2 from the germline V gene are MRHNA and SNTAGT. The CDR3 DNA follows: TGTGCCAGCAGTGACTCGACTAGCGGGGCGCAGTATTTT. It is translated as CASSDSTSGAQYF.

The rearrangement joins TRBV20-1 to TRBJ2-3, with 13 bases fitting TRBD2. V lost 2 bases to trimming and J lost 12 bases; unmatched junction nucleotides: 8. CDR3 length: 14 residues. Germline V CDR1 and CDR2: DFQATT, SNEGSKA (reference sequence). CDR3 DNA: TGCAGTGCTAGACCACTAGCGGGGGGGTACGATCAGTATTTT. Its translation is CSARPLAGGYDQYF.

The J gene is TRBJ2-3, the V gene TRBV11-1; D not certain. The CDR3 runs 16 residues. Germline loops: CDR1 SGHAT, CDR2 FQDESV (reference sequence). V was clipped by 7 bases and J by 3 bases, with 20 bases between them. CDR3 loop: CASTYFDRSLTDTQYF. CDR3 DNA: TGTGCCAGCACCTATTTCGACCGGAGCCTAACAGATACGCAGTATTTT. Filled out from reference TRBV11-1 and TRBJ2-3, the complete variable domain reads EAEVAQSPRYKITEKSQAVAFWCDPISGHATLYWYRQILGQGPELLVQFQDESVVDDSQLPKDRFSAERLKGVDSTLKIQPAELGDSAMYLCASTYFDRSLTDTQYFGPGTRLTVL.

This chain connects TRBV13 to TRBJ2-7, with 10 bases identical to TRBD2. V shed 0 bases, J shed 3 bases, and the junction held 2 bases outside the gene matches. Germline loops: CDR1 PRHDT, CDR2 FYEKMQ (reference sequence). The CDR3 is made up of 15 amino acids. The CDR3 reads CASSLGTSGVYEQYF. CDR3 nucleotide sequence: TGTGCCAGCAGCTTAGGCACTAGCGGGGTCTACGAGCAGTACTTC.

This chain connects TRBV11-3 to TRBJ2-5, with 7 nucleotides matching TRBD2. This CDR3 is 14 amino acids long. The V gene's germline CDR1 is SGHNT and CDR2 YENEEA. The V and J ends lost 6 bases and 4 bases, in that order; junction bases with no gene match: 8. In DNA, the CDR3 is TGTGCCAGCAGTTCCACGGGGAGGGGAGAGACCCAGTACTTC. It translates to CASSSTGRGETQYF.

A few counts support this clonotype. V is TRBV24-1 and J is TRBJ2-7; TRBD2 matches at 7 bases. Germline CDR1 KGHDR, CDR2 SFDVKD. With 6 bases clipped from V and 3 bases from J, the junction kept 1 base outside the gene matches. This CDR3 is 12 amino acids long. The CDR3 spells CATSPGGYEQYF. Written as DNA, the CDR3 is TGTGCCACCAGTCCGGGAGGCTACGAGCAGTACTTC.